This TCR beta chain was obtained from a study of beta chain features in type 1 diabetes. In its sample, this clone was seen a few times. The target antigen is unknown. A single heparinised draw of roughly 0.11 L on average was taken per donor. Germline values: CDR1 SEHNR, CDR2 FQNEAQ (reference sequence). This CDR3 has 15 amino acids. Trimming left V 7 bases short and J 1 base short, with 17 bases between. Study findings and constraints: All four CD4+ subsets from Type 1 diabetes patients carried moderately but significantly shorter TCRB CDR3s.

Sequenced material consisted of expressed TCRB transcripts (all of the isolated RNA was reverse transcribed). Clones were sequenced by immunoSEQ multiplex PCR, and TCRdb holds only the in-frame ones, with some missing. The sample shows a few hundred thousand clones, approximately 28% of them seen only once. The origin of this receptor is a man aged 18 to 35 in good health. Sequenced: naive CD4+ T cells from blood. This sequence joins TRBV7-9 and TRBJ2-7, with D tentatively TRBD2 (5 bases). This chain's CDR3 is CASKVRVKRSYEQYF. The DNA for the CDR3 is TGTGCCAGCAAGGTTCGTGTAAAGCGGTCCTACGAGCAGTACTTC. The entire variable domain, with the rest obtained from reference TRBV7-9 and TRBJ2-7, is as follows: DTGVSQNPRHKITKRGQNVTFRCDPISEHNRLYWYRQTLGQGPEFLTYFQNEAQLEKSRLLSDRFSAERPKGSFSTLEIQRTEQGDSAMYLCASKVRVKRSYEQYFGPGTRLTVT.